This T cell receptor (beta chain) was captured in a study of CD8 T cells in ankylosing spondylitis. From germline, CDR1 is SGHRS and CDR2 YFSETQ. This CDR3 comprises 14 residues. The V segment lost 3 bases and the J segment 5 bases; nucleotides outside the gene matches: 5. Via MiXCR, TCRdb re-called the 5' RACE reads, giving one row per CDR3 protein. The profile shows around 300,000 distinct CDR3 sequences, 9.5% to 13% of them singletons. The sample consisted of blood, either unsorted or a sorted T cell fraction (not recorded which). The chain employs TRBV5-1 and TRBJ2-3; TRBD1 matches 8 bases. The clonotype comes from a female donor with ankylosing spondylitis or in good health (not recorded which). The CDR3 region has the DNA TGCGCCAGCAGCTCGACAGGGGTGGGAGATACGCAGTATTTT. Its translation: CASSSTGVGDTQYF.